This is a list of T cell receptor beta chains from one sample in a study of CD4+ T cells in melanoma. Method: immunoSEQ multiplex PCR; TCRdb's copy keeps in-frame clones and lacks some. Of about 15,000 clones listed, approximately 80% are singletons. The sequencing sample was made of cells from a culture (not recorded whether cultured in vitro). The receptors stem from a human donor with melanoma. Both conserved end residues are part of each CDR3. Each record gives: J gene, V gene, D gene, clone size, CDR3 protein, CDR3 DNA. The D gene is left open where the match is weak. Rows may omit the clone size; those that give it use once, few, many or a size class.

TRBJ1-6 TRBV7-3 - - CASRYSVNSPLHF TGTGCCAGCAGGTACAGCGTCAATTCACCCCTCCACTTT
TRBJ2-1 TRBV5-1 - - CASSALGTPAHEQFF TGCGCCAGCAGTGCCTTAGGGACCCCGGCACATGAGCAGTTCTTC
TRBJ2-3 TRBV11-1 - - CASRPDRTSTDTQYF TGTGCCAGCAGACCTGACAGGACAAGCACAGATACGCAGTATTTT
TRBJ1-3 TRBV7-9 - - CASGDWGSGNTIYF TGTGCCAGCGGGGACTGGGGCTCTGGAAACACCATATATTTT
TRBJ2-1 TRBV7-3 - - CASRSSGGAQFF TGTGCCAGCAGATCTTCTGGGGGAGCGCAGTTCTTC
TRBJ2-3 TRBV30 TRBD1 - CAWGGQTPTDTQYF TGTGCCTGGGGGGGACAGACCCCGACGGATACGCAGTATTTT
TRBJ2-6 TRBV5-1 - - CASSRQAQSGANVLTF TGCGCCAGCAGCCGACAGGCGCAATCTGGGGCCAACGTCCTGACTTTC
TRBJ1-1 TRBV28 - - CASSYRQTKMNTEAFF TGTGCCAGCAGTTACAGACAGACCAAGATGAACACTGAAGCTTTCTTT
TRBJ2-7 TRBV19 - - CASSISGVRNEQYF TGTGCCAGTAGTATTTCGGGAGTCCGTAACGAGCAGTACTTC
TRBJ1-1 TRBV7-9 - - CASTLGGRTEAFF TGTGCCAGCACCTTAGGGGGTCGCACTGAAGCTTTCTTT
TRBJ1-2 TRBV28 - - CASSSYGYTF TGTGCCAGCAGTTCCTATGGCTACACCTTC
TRBJ2-2 TRBV4-1 - - CASSQVSLGQAGGELFF TGCGCCAGCAGCCAAGTATCCCTGGGGCAGGCCGGCGGGGAGCTGTTTTTT
TRBJ2-7 TRBV6-1 - - CASSDRTPNSYEQYF TGTGCCAGCAGTGATAGGACACCTAACTCCTACGAGCAGTACTTC
TRBJ1-2 TRBV28 - - CASSLFSRERGAYGYTF TGTGCCAGCAGTTTATTTTCCAGGGAACGGGGAGCCTATGGCTACACCTTC
TRBJ1-1 TRBV7-2 TRBD1 - CASSGRNRGGREAFF TGTGCCAGCAGCGGTAGAAACAGGGGTGGCCGGGAAGCTTTCTTT
TRBJ2-7 TRBV19 TRBD1 once CASSSQAGTVDRQYF TGTGCCAGTAGTTCCCAAGCCGGGACAGTGGATAGGCAGTACTTC
TRBJ1-5 TRBV4-1 TRBD1 - CASSQDPDRGVQPQHF TGCGCCAGCAGCCAAGACCCTGACAGGGGAGTACAGCCCCAGCATTTT
TRBJ2-4 TRBV11-2 TRBD2 - CASSPGSGGAVPKNIQYF TGTGCCAGCAGTCCAGGGAGCGGGGGGGCCGTTCCCAAAAACATTCAGTACTTC
TRBJ1-3 TRBV27 TRBD1 few CASSRRTGSIPIYF TGTGCCAGCAGTCGGAGGACAGGGAGTATCCCCATATATTTT
TRBJ1-6 TRBV19 TRBD1 - CASRNDRGNSPLHF TGTGCCAGTAGGAACGACAGGGGTAATTCACCCCTCCACTTT
TRBJ2-7 TRBV6-1 - once CASSEVGLGEQYF TGTGCCAGCAGTGAAGTCGGTCTTGGGGAGCAGTACTTC
TRBJ2-7 TRBV7-2 - - CASSPRTGLYEQYF TGTGCCAGCAGCCCCCGGACTGGGCTCTACGAGCAGTACTTC
TRBJ1-1 TRBV10-3 - - CAISASGTREAFF TGTGCCATCAGTGCATCCGGGACCCGGGAAGCTTTCTTT
TRBJ2-1 TRBV9 TRBD1 - CASSSRQGGGNEQFF TGTGCCAGCAGCTCCCGACAGGGGGGTGGCAATGAGCAGTTCTTC
TRBJ2-6 TRBV6-5 - - CASSYSRVWSNVLTF TGTGCCAGCAGTTACTCGAGGGTTTGGTCCAACGTCCTGACTTTC
TRBJ2-2 TRBV11-2 - - CASSPPHRVTGELFF TGTGCCAGCAGCCCCCCTCACAGGGTCACCGGGGAGCTGTTTTTT
TRBJ1-2 TRBV18 - - CASSPVQSYGYTF TGTGCCAGCTCACCAGTACAGAGCTATGGCTACACCTTC
TRBJ1-2 TRBV19 - - CASTPPRQARGDYGYTF TGTGCCAGTACTCCCCCACGTCAGGCACGAGGCGACTATGGCTACACCTTC
TRBJ1-2 TRBV5-1 - - CASRYTTDSYGYTF TGCGCCAGCAGATACACTACAGACTCCTATGGCTACACCTTC
TRBJ2-1 TRBV27 - - CASSLDSPGAGMLNNEQFF TGTGCCAGCAGTTTAGATTCGCCAGGGGCTGGCATGTTGAACAATGAGCAGTTCTTC
TRBJ1-2 TRBV28 TRBD1 few CASRIDRGYGYTF TGTGCCAGCAGAATTGACAGGGGCTATGGCTACACCTTC
TRBJ2-1 TRBV10-1 - - CASSDAGREQFF TGCGCCAGCAGTGATGCGGGGCGTGAGCAGTTCTTC
TRBJ2-2 TRBV6-4 TRBD1 - CATSDRGSSTGELFF TGTGCCACTTCCGACAGGGGATCGAGCACCGGGGAGCTGTTTTTT
TRBJ2-7 TRBV11-2 - - CASTPGSGLDEQYF TGTGCCAGCACCCCCGGGAGCGGCCTCGACGAGCAGTACTTC
TRBJ1-2 TRBV6-1 TRBD1 - CASNILGDRGLGYTF TGTGCCAGCAATATACTTGGGGACAGGGGGCTCGGCTACACCTTC
TRBJ1-5 TRBV19 - once CASSGDLYNQPQHF TGTGCCAGTAGCGGCGATCTTTACAATCAGCCCCAGCATTTT
TRBJ2-7 TRBV30 TRBD2 - CAWSLAVEQYF TGTGCCTGGAGTCTAGCGGTCGAGCAGTACTTC